Detailed here is one TCR beta chain. This clonotype was seen a handful of times. Its antigen is currently not known. The record has no base qualities; no much larger clone is one base away. The approximately 39 donors, aged about 6 to 95 years, were systemically healthy Caucasian individuals from Russia. Roughly 10 milliliters of peripheral blood were drawn from each donor into EDTA-treated Vacutainer tubes. Ficoll-Paque density-gradient centrifugation was used to isolate PBMCs, with at least 7 million obtained per sample. Total RNA, at least 6 micrograms per sample, was extracted from PBMCs with Trizol reagent. The percentages of naive CD45RAhigh/CD27high T cells were determined by flow cytometry on a PBMC aliquot from every donor. These data are taken from a study of blood T cells in healthy people across ages (dated by TCRdb to between 2014 and 2017). Notes on the research overall: Template switching captured roughly one uniquely barcoded TCR beta cDNA molecule per two T cells in model experiments. The donors were split into four age groups: young (average around 15 years), middle-aged (39), aged (over 55) and long-lived (more than 80). Using the same blood draw, the study looked at two additional independent replicas of 1 million unique cDNA reads for two donors, one aged 18 to 29 and the other aged 80 or older. To avoid experimental bias, donors of different ages were distributed randomly across sequencing lanes. To track age-related changes in TCR beta repertoire diversity, the study relied on deep sequencing normalized with unique cDNA molecular identifiers. The paper's findings and limits, for the study overall: A strong correlation was found between observed TCR beta diversity and the percentage of naive T cells measured by flow cytometry. Compared with the aged group, the long-lived group had more naive CD4+ T cells, fewer expanded clones and increased TCR diversity, a pattern suggesting age selection. Total diversity estimates from one million sequenced T cells were considered lower bounds and underestimates. Because donor CMV infection status was unknown, age-related changes in expanded clonotypes were potentially confounded. Since profiling was done on bulk unsorted PBMCs, naive and antigen-experienced compartments could not be conclusively compared. Observed TCR beta diversity per million T cells fell roughly linearly with age, and a significant reduction was already apparent by age about 38.

For CDR1 and CDR2, the germline V gene lists MNHEY and SVGAGI. Cut back by 9 bases and 5 bases, the V and J ends lie 10 bases apart. The CDR3 measures 11 amino acids from cysteine to phenylalanine. The retained sequence is limited to the CDR3, 33 bases, with the frame set at the first base. Library preparation employed 5' RACE. Instrument on record: Illumina HiSeq 2500. A second PCR of about 7 to 12 cycles was run with a J-beta primer mix and a sample-barcoded 5' primer. A template-switch 5' adaptor carrying 12 random nucleotides introduced a unique molecular identifier onto each TCR beta cDNA molecule. Each sample yielded at least 2.5 million CDR3-containing paired-end reads. All of the RNA was converted into first-strand cDNA using the Mint cDNA synthesis kit, with a TRBC-specific oligonucleotide serving as the primer. All cDNA was treated with uracil-DNA glycosylase and then went through a first 18-cycle PCR with the universal primers M1SS and BC2_uni_R. In the authors' own workflow: For normalization, 1 million high-quality reads, each with a distinct molecular identifier, were randomly selected from each sample. Instead of being binned into consensus sequences, reads that shared molecular identifiers were thrown out. CDR3 identification, clonotype clustering and error correction used MiTCR with a Q25 quality threshold and the strictest error-elimination algorithm. A nonparametric unseen species model using Euler transformation provided a lower-bound estimate of total TCR beta diversity. In-frame beta chains were kept once TCRdb had trimmed the public reads at Q25 with fastp and called clones with MiXCR. Rows merge per CDR3 protein into single entries with the most common DNA and genes. None of the V and J calls come from the authors' own analysis; TCRdb made them. Counted in this sample were approximately 800,000 distinct CDR3 sequences; about 61% of them appeared once. The top ten clonotypes cover roughly 26% of the sample.

Sequencing input: blood. The chain was built from TRBV6-5 and TRBJ2-5; TRBD1 is a possible D gene, resting on 6 matching bases. This clonotype was obtained from a man aged 35 to 55 in good health. The CDR3 reads as follows: CASTGLETQYF. The base sequence is TGTGCCAGTACAGGGCTTGAGACCCAGTACTTC.